Here is one TCR beta chain with its context. The target antigen is unknown. Profiled with immunoSEQ multiplex PCR; TCRdb holds only in-frame clones, not every one. The sample contains tens of thousands of clones, over 80% of which appear only once. CDR1 SGDLS and CDR2 YYNGEE come from the germline V gene. This CDR3 has 15 residues. V lost 3 bases to trimming and J lost 6 bases; unmatched junction nucleotides: 8. The sample belongs to a study of OX40 agonist ivuxolimab in advanced cancers. Study as a whole: One hepatocellular carcinoma and two cutaneous melanoma patients partially responded. Whole-study findings and limits: At 0.1-3.0 mg/kg, partial responders had clonal expansion among the lowest observed.

The genes are TRBV9 and TRBJ2-1, with TRBD2 identical over 8 bases. The sequencing used CD4+ or CD8+ T cells sorted from blood, collected in a trial of the OX40 agonist ivuxolimab. This sequence originates from an adult with an advanced solid tumor such as melanoma, head and neck, liver or kidney cancer. The CDR3 nucleotides are TGTGCCAGCAGCGAAGGACTAGCCGTGCTCAATGAGCAGTTCTTC. This encodes CASSEGLAVLNEQFF.